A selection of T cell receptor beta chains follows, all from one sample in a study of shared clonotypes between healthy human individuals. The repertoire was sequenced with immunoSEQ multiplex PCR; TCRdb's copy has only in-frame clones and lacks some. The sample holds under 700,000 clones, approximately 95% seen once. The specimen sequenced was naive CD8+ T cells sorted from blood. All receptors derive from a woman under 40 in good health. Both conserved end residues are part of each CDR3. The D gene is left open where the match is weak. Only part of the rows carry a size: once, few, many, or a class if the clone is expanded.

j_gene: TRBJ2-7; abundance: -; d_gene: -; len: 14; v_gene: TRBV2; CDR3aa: CASSPGVFSYEQYF; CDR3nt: TGTGCCAGCAGCCCCGGGGTGTTCTCCTACGAGCAGTACTTC
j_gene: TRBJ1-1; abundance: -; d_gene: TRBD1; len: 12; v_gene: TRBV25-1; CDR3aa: CASRQGATEAFF; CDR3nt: TGTGCCAGCAGGCAGGGGGCCACTGAAGCTTTCTTT
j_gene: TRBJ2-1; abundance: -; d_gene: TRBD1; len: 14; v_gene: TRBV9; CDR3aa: CASSGQGAYNEQFF; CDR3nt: TGTGCCAGCAGCGGACAGGGGGCCTACAATGAGCAGTTCTTC
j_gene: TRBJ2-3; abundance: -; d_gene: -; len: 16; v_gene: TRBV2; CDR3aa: CASSEGQSQTTDTQYF; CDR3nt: TGTGCCAGCAGTGAAGGGCAAAGTCAGACCACAGATACGCAGTATTTT
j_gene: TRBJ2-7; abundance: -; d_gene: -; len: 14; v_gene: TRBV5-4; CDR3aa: CASSLDGSSYEQYF; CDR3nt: TGTGCCAGCAGCTTGGACGGTAGCTCCTACGAGCAGTACTTC
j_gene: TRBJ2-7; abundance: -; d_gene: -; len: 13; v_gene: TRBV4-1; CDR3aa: CATSDGPSYEQYF; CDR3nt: TGCGCCACCTCAGACGGGCCCTCCTACGAGCAGTACTTC
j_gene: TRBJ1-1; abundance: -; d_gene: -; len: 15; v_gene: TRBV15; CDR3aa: CATSRRATVNTEAFF; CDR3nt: TGTGCCACCAGCAGACGCGCGACAGTGAACACTGAAGCTTTCTTT
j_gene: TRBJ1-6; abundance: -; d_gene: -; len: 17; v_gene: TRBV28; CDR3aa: CASSSSPLALIHSPLHF; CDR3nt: TGTGCCAGCAGTTCTTCACCATTGGCCCTGATACATTCACCCCTCCACTTT
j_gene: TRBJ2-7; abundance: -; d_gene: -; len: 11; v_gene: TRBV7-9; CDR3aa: CASSSPYEQYF; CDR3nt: TGTGCCAGCAGCTCCCCATACGAGCAGTACTTC
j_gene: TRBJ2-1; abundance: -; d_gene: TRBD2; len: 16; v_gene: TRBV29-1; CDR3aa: CSVVGQTSGSYNEQFF; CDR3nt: TGCAGCGTTGTTGGGCAAACTAGCGGGAGTTACAATGAGCAGTTCTTC
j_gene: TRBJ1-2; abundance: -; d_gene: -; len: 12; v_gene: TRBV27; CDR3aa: CATGRSNYGYTF; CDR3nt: TGTGCCACCGGACGGAGTAACTATGGCTACACCTTC
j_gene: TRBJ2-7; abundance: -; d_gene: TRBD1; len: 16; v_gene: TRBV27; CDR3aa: CASSSLGGQGGDEQYF; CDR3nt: TGTGCCAGCAGTTCCTTGGGGGGACAGGGTGGAGACGAGCAGTACTTC
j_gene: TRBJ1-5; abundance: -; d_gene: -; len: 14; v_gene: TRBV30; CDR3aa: CAWSVGASNQPQHF; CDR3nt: TGTGCCTGGAGTGTTGGGGCGAGCAATCAGCCCCAGCATTTT
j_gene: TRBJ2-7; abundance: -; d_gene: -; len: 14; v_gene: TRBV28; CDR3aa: CASVEGQRPYEQYF; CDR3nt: TGTGCCAGCGTCGAGGGGCAACGGCCCTACGAGCAGTACTTC
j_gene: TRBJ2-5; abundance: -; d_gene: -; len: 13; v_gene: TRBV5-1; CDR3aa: CASSLVLYETQYF; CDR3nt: TGCGCCAGCAGCTTGGTACTATACGAGACCCAGTACTTC
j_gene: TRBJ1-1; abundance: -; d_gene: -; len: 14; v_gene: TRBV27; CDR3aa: CASSLKDSNTEAFF; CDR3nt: TGTGCCAGCAGTTTAAAGGACTCGAACACTGAAGCTTTCTTT
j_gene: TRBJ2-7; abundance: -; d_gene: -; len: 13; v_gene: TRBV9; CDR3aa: CASSEGGAYEQYF; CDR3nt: TGTGCCAGCAGCGAGGGGGGTGCGTACGAGCAGTACTTC
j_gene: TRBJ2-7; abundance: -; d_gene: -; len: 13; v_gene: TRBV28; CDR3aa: CASGVWGNYEQYF; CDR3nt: TGTGCCAGCGGGGTGTGGGGAAACTACGAGCAGTACTTC
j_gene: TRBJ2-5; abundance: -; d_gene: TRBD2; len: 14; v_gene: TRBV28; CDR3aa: CASRTRTSAETQYF; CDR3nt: TGTGCCAGCAGAACACGGACTAGCGCTGAGACCCAGTACTTC
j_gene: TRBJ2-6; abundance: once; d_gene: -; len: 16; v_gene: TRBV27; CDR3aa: CASTPILSLGANVLTF; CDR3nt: TGTGCCAGCACCCCTATCCTCTCTCTTGGGGCCAACGTCCTGACTTTC
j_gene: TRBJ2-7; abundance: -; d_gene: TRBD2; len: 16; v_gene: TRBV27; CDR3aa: CASSEVAGVGGDEQYF; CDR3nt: TGTGCCAGCAGTGAAGTAGCGGGAGTGGGTGGGGACGAGCAGTACTTC
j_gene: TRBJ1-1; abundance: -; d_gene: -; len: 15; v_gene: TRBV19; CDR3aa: CASTPRGGTNTEAFF; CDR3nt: TGTGCCAGTACCCCCCGCGGGGGCACGAACACTGAAGCTTTCTTT
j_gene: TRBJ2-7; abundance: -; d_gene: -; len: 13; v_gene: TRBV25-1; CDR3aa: CASSIGLDYEQYF; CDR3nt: TGTGCCAGCAGTATTGGACTGGACTACGAGCAGTACTTC
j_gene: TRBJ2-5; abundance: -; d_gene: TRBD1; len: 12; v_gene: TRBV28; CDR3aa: CASNRDRVAQYF; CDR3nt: TGTGCCAGTAACCGGGACAGGGTGGCTCAGTACTTC
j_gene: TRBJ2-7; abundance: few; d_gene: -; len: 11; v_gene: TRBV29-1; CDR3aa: CSVDGAPEQYF; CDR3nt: TGCAGCGTTGATGGGGCCCCGGAGCAGTACTTC
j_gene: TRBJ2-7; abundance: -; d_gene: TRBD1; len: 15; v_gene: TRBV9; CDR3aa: CASSVTRDSPYEQYF; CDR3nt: TGTGCCAGCAGCGTAACCCGGGACAGCCCCTACGAGCAGTACTTC
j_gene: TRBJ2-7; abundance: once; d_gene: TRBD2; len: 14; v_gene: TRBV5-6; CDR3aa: CASSSGLAGYEQYF; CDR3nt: TGTGCCAGCAGCTCGGGACTAGCGGGCTACGAGCAGTACTTC
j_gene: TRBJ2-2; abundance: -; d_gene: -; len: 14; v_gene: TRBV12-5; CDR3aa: CASGLNSHTGELFF; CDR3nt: TGTGCTAGTGGTTTGAACAGCCACACCGGGGAGCTGTTTTTT
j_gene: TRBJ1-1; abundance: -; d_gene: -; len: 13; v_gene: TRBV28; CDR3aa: CASRVGRYTEAFF; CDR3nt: TGTGCCAGCAGAGTAGGGAGGTACACTGAAGCTTTCTTT
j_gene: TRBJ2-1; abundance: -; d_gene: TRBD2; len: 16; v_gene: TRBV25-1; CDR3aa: CASSPSSGNSYNEQFF; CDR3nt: TGTGCCAGCAGTCCCTCAAGCGGGAACTCCTACAATGAGCAGTTCTTC
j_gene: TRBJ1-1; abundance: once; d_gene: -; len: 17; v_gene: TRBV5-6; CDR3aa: CASSLRQGRQLNTEAFF; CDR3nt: TGTGCCAGCAGCTTGCGCCAGGGGAGACAACTAAACACTGAAGCTTTCTTT
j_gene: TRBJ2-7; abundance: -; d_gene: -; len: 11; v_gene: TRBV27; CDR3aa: CASSSYYEQYF; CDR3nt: TGTGCCAGCAGTTCCTACTACGAGCAGTACTTC
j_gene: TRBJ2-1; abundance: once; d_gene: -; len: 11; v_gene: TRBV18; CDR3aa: CASSSGDEQFF; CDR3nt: TGTGCCAGCTCATCGGGGGATGAGCAGTTCTTC
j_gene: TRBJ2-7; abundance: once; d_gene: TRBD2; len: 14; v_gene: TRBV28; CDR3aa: CASSFGGVGYEQYF; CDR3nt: TGTGCCAGCAGTTTCGGGGGGGTCGGCTACGAGCAGTACTTC
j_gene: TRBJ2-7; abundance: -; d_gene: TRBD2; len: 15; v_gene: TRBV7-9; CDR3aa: CASSERGSGRHEQYF; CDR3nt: TGTGCCAGCAGCGAAAGGGGTAGCGGGCGGCACGAGCAGTACTTC
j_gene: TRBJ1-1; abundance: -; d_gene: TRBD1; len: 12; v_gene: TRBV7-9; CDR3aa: CASSSGGTEAFF; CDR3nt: TGTGCCAGCAGCTCAGGGGGGACTGAAGCTTTCTTT
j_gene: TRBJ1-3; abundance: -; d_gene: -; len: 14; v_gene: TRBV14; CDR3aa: CASSQGFPGNTIYF; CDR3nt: TGTGCCAGCAGCCAAGGGTTCCCTGGAAACACCATATATTTT
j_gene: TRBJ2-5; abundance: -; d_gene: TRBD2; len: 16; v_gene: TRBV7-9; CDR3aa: CASSLGLADYQETQYF; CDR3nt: TGTGCCAGCAGCTTGGGACTAGCGGACTACCAAGAGACCCAGTACTTC
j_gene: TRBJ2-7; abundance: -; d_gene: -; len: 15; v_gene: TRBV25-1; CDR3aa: CASSGGIGQTYEQYF; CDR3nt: TGTGCCAGCAGTGGCGGGATTGGGCAGACCTACGAGCAGTACTTC
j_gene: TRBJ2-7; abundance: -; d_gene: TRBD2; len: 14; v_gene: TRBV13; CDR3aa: CASSLSGRALEQYF; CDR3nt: TGTGCCAGCAGCTTATCCGGGAGGGCCCTCGAGCAGTACTTC
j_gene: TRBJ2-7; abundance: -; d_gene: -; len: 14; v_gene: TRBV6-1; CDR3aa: CASSEAVARYEQYF; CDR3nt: TGTGCCAGCAGTGAAGCGGTGGCCCGCTACGAGCAGTACTTC
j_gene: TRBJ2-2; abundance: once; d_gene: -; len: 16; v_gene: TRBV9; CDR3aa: CASSVDGGANTGELFF; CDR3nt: TGTGCCAGCAGCGTAGATGGGGGTGCGAACACCGGGGAGCTGTTTTTT